This TCR beta chain comes out of a study of cytomegalovirus exposure and HLA in healthy donors. Study-level points and caveats: Sequencing had likely introduced a cluster of highly shared sequence variants as an artifact. It was only CMV serostatus that was available as immune exposure information.

In this sample, this clone turned up a few times. No antigen is known for it. CDR1 and CDR2 (germline): MNHEY, SMNVEV (reference sequence). V was clipped by 7 bases and J by 5 bases; unmatched bases: 7. The CDR3 is 14 amino acids. Researchers ran the PCR with 60 Vbeta and 13 Jbeta primers. The repertoire was sequenced with immunoSEQ multiplex PCR; TCRdb's copy has only in-frame clones and lacks some. The table includes roughly 100,000 clones, around three quarters detected once. Input material: PBMCs. The TCR comes from a male donor in good health and CMV-seropositive. This chain uses TRBV27 with TRBJ1-4; 7 nucleotides match TRBD1. The CDR3 DNA reads as TGTGCCAGCACCTCGGGACAGAAGAATGAAAAACTGTTTTTT. Protein product: CASTSGQKNEKLFF.